A selection of T cell receptor beta chains follows, all from one sample in a study of memory CD4+ T cells and cytomegalovirus serostatus. Sequencing used immunoSEQ multiplex PCR; TCRdb keeps in-frame clones, though not all of them. The sample holds about 82,000 clones; about 85% are singletons and the top ten take roughly 0.85%. Sequencing was done on a sample of memory CD4+ T cells from blood. The source of these receptors is an adult in good health and CMV-seronegative. CDR3s leave out the opening cysteine and the closing phenylalanine or tryptophan.

TRBJ2-5,TRBV7-9,ASSLGVASRETQY
TRBJ1-2,TRBV6-5,ASSQGFSGYT
TRBJ1-2,TRBV6-1,ASSDWGGSYGYT
TRBJ1-1,TRBV6-1,ASKGVNTEAF
TRBJ1-2,TRBV5-1,ASSPPGTANYGYT
TRBJ2-7,TRBV10-3,AISESGTGAYEQY
TRBJ2-7,TRBV2,ASSSGGLGY
TRBJ2-3,TRBV11-2,ASSLGPRADTQY
TRBJ1-1,TRBV12-5,ASGSDRGSEAF
TRBJ2-3,TRBV5-1,ASSLAGQGGTDTQY
TRBJ1-4,TRBV5-4,ASSWMGGPNEKLF
TRBJ2-2,TRBV2,ASSFLGGVGLTGELF
TRBJ1-5,TRBV19,ASPGEDLYHQPQH
TRBJ2-2,TRBV19,ASQRGPNTGELF
TRBJ1-4,TRBV10-3,AISRDGSNEKLF
TRBJ1-5,TRBV4-2,ASSQEGRDDRPQH
TRBJ1-2,TRBV9,ASSVIVGNGYT
TRBJ1-5,TRBV19,ASSAAVYQPQH
TRBJ1-1,TRBV30,AWSRGGRDEAF
TRBJ2-2,TRBV5-1,ASSLGPQGFTGELF
TRBJ2-3,TRBV1,TSKSGTSGFFTDTQY
TRBJ1-1,TRBV30,AWRRGIHTEAF
TRBJ1-2,TRBV7-9,ASSFDVPGGYT
TRBJ1-2,TRBV7-3,ASSSGQGGGYT
TRBJ1-1,TRBV28,ASRGSLNTEAF
TRBJ1-1,TRBV4-2,ASSPTGQTSTEAF
TRBJ1-3,TRBV6-6,ASRPPGSSSGNTIY
TRBJ1-3,TRBV5-8,ASSPRTGTLSGNTIY
TRBJ1-2,TRBV6-5,ASRNAGTANYGYT
TRBJ1-2,TRBV9,ASSTNPNYGYT
TRBJ2-5,TRBV4-1,ASSYPGVGETQY
TRBJ2-1,TRBV4-2,ASSLDRSSYNEQF
TRBJ1-6,TRBV5-6,ASSFYVIGVSSPLH
TRBJ1-6,TRBV30,AWSANRDYNSPLH
TRBJ1-4,TRBV9,ASSPPTGGDEKLF
TRBJ1-2,TRBV6-5,ASMDRRRGYT
TRBJ1-5,TRBV5-1,ASSSGLGQPQH
TRBJ1-2,TRBV5-6,ASSLRRSAKWYGYT
TRBJ2-1,TRBV2,ASGGHDNEQF
TRBJ2-5,TRBV5-1,ASSPRGTSYQETQY
TRBJ1-2,TRBV7-9,ASSSSRGTWGYGYT
TRBJ1-5,TRBV30,AWSFSRGVDNQPQH